The 29 T cell receptor beta chains below were found in one sample sequenced in a study of blood T cell repertoires in COVID-19. Generated by immunoSEQ multiplex PCR, the TCRdb table keeps only in-frame clones and is missing some. This table has about 140,000 clones, almost 85% appearing once. Input material: PBMCs or T cells enriched from blood (not recorded which). The receptors were gathered from a man in his forties with acute COVID-19.

The chain has TRBV6-5 and TRBJ1-6, with D possibly matching TRBD1 (5 bases). Between the trimmed V and J ends, which lost 6 bases and 4 bases, there was a span of 10 bases. The CDR3 has 14 amino acids. CDR1 MNHEY and CDR2 SVGAGI come from the germline V gene. The CDR3 nucleotides read TGTGCCAGCAGCCTACAGGTGTATAATTCACCCCTCCACTTT. Its translation: CASSLQVYNSPLHF.

The chain combines TRBV5-1 with TRBJ2-3; TRBD2 might be the D (5 bases). The CDR3 extends over 16 amino acids. Trimming removed 2 bases at V and 0 bases at J, with 13 bases between. Germline lookup yields CDR1 SGHRS and CDR2 YFSETQ. CDR3 residues: CASSLGGGTSTDTQYF. CDR3 coding DNA: TGCGCCAGCAGCTTAGGAGGCGGAACTAGCACAGATACGCAGTATTTT. The full variable domain, with the rest looked up from reference TRBV5-1 and TRBJ2-3, is KAGVTQTPRYLIKTRGQQVTLSCSPISGHRSVSWYQQTPGQGLQFLFEYFSETQRNKGNFPGRFSGRQFSNSRSEMNVSTLELGDSALYLCASSLGGGTSTDTQYFGPGTRLTVL.

The rearrangement uses TRBV5-4 and TRBJ1-4, with D possibly TRBD1 on 5 matching bases. CDR1 is SGHNT and CDR2 is YYREEE in the germline V gene (reference sequence). V lost 1 base to trimming and J lost 2 bases, with 15 bases between them. CDR3 length: 17 amino acids. The CDR3 coding sequence is TGTGCCAGCAGCTTGTGGCGGGGTGAGGGGACTAATGAAAAACTGTTTTTT. This translates into CASSLWRGEGTNEKLFF.

V usage is TRBV10-3 and J usage is TRBJ2-1, with 10 positions matching TRBD2. This CDR3 has 15 residues. Trimming removed 3 bases from V and 12 bases from J; junction bases left unmatched: 11. CDR1 ENHRY and CDR2 SYGVKD come from the germline V gene. CDR3 bases: TGTGCCATCAGTGATCAGCGGGGGGGCCTAGATCGGCAGTTCTTC. Its protein product is CAISDQRGGLDRQFF.

The genes are TRBV28 and TRBJ2-5, with 10 bases that match TRBD1. This CDR3 comprises 13 residues. The junction had 6 bases not matched to a gene; V was cut back by 11 bases and J by 3 bases. The germline gives CDR1 MDHEN, CDR2 SYDVKM. CDR3 sequence (DNA): TGTGCCGGGGGGACAGGGGACAAAGAGACCCAGTACTTC. This gives the protein CAGGTGDKETQYF.

V gene TRBV7-2 combines with J gene TRBJ2-5; 10 bases agree with TRBD1. In germline, CDR1 is SGHTA, CDR2 FQGNSA. The trim removed 4 bases at V and 7 bases at J, leaving 9 bases unmatched. CDR3 length: 15 residues. Here the CDR3 DNA reads TGTGCCAGCAGCTCGCTGGGACAGGGGATGGGGACCCAGTACTTC. Its translation: CASSSLGQGMGTQYF.

This chain connects TRBV5-4 to TRBJ2-1; 13 bases line up with TRBD2. CDR3 length: 15 amino acids. Looked up from germline, CDR1 is SGHNT and CDR2 is YYREEE (reference sequence). V lost 2 bases, J lost 9 bases, and 5 bases stayed unmatched. The CDR3: CASSFPRTSGGEQFF. For the CDR3, the DNA is TGTGCCAGCAGCTTCCCGCGGACTAGCGGGGGTGAGCAGTTCTTC.

The rearrangement uses TRBV19 and TRBJ1-5; TRBD1 aligns across 7 bases. V gave up 3 bases and J gave up 2 bases; unmatched junction bases: 19. This CDR3 contains 20 residues. Germline V gene sequence: CDR1 LNHDA, CDR2 SQIVND (reference sequence). CDR3 sequence reads: CASSMGNWLYRGVGNQPQHF. CDR3 coding DNA: TGTGCCAGTAGTATGGGAAACTGGCTATACAGGGGAGTCGGCAATCAGCCCCAGCATTTT.

The chain links TRBV9 to TRBJ1-1; perhaps TRBD1 as D (6 bases). The CDR3 loop spans 14 amino acids. V was cut by 0 bases and J by 5 bases, with 11 bases left in between. The germline V gene has CDR1 SGDLS and CDR2 YYNGEE. DNA of the CDR3: TGTGCCAGCAGCGTAGGGACAGTCGGGACTGAAGCTTTCTTT. This sequence encodes CASSVGTVGTEAFF. The entire variable domain, with the rest obtained from reference TRBV9 and TRBJ1-1, is as follows: DSGVTQTPKHLITATGQRVTLRCSPRSGDLSVYWYQQSLDQGLQFLIQYYNGEERAKGNILERFSAQQFPDLHSELNLSSLELGDSALYFCASSVGTVGTEAFFGQGTRLTVV.

This clone has a single count. The V gene is TRBV5-4, the J gene TRBJ1-1; no clear D gene. From germline, CDR1 is SGHNT and CDR2 YYREEE (reference sequence). The V and J ends lost 4 bases and 2 bases respectively, with 12 bases between them. The CDR3 runs to 14 residues. The CDR3 sequence is CASSPRGGNTEAFF. CDR3 DNA: TGTGCCAGCAGCCCCCGTGGAGGAAACACTGAAGCTTTCTTT.

V usage is TRBV18 and J usage is TRBJ2-3; D possibly corresponds to TRBD2 (6 bases). Trimming cost V 2 bases and J 6 bases, with 15 bases left between them. This CDR3 has 15 residues. Germline CDR1 is KGHSH and CDR2 is LQKENI. CDR3 protein: CASSPSAEGGDTQYF. In DNA, the CDR3 is TGTGCCAGCTCACCAAGTGCGGAGGGCGGGGATACGCAGTATTTT. Full variable domain (outside the CDR3, taken from reference TRBV18 and TRBJ2-3): NAGVMQNPRHLVRRRGQEARLRCSPMKGHSHVYWYRQLPEEGLKFMVYLQKENIIDESGMPKERFSAEFPKEGPSILRIQQVVRGDSAAYFCASSPSAEGGDTQYFGPGTRLTVL.

The V call is TRBV27, the J call TRBJ1-5, with a tentative D call TRBD1 (6 bases). Trimming took off 3 bases at V and 0 bases at J, with 9 bases between the two ends. Germline CDR1 reads MNHEY; CDR2 reads SMNVEV (reference sequence). The CDR3 contains 15 residues. The CDR3, as DNA: TGTGCCAGCAGTTTGGGGACACATAGCAATCAGCCCCAGCATTTT. Translating gives CASSLGTHSNQPQHF.

The rearrangement uses TRBV28 and TRBJ1-4; 10 bases agree with TRBD1. The CDR3 loop spans 14 amino acids. V dropped 5 bases and J dropped 6; count of bases not matched to a gene: 3. The germline gives CDR1 MDHEN, CDR2 SYDVKM. This CDR3 reads CASSPGTGDEKLFF. The DNA for the CDR3 is TGTGCCAGCAGTCCCGGGACAGGGGATGAAAAACTGTTTTTT.

The chain combines TRBV5-5 with TRBJ2-2; tentative D call: TRBD1 (6 bases). Germline lookup yields CDR1 SGHKS and CDR2 YYEKEE (reference sequence). V shed 5 bases and J shed 7 bases, with 21 bases lying between them. The CDR3 has 16 residues. The CDR3 DNA reads as TGTGCCAGCAGATATGACAGGAGGTGGGTTCTCGGGGAGCTGTTTTTT. This encodes CASRYDRRWVLGELFF.

This clone was recorded once. This sequence joins TRBV29-1 and TRBJ1-2, with a tentative D call TRBD1 (5 bases). V was cut by 5 bases and J by 4 bases, with 14 bases left in between. Per germline, CDR1 SQVTM and CDR2 ANQGSEA. This CDR3 is built from 13 residues. The CDR3 sequence is CSVIRDYVYGYTF. The CDR3 nucleotides are TGCAGCGTTATTAGGGACTACGTCTATGGCTACACCTTC.

This rearrangement joins TRBV7-2 to TRBJ2-7, with TRBD2 matching over 16 bases. Losses at the gene ends were 5 bases for V and 2 bases for J; bases not matched to a gene: 9. The CDR3 runs to 18 residues. Per the germline V gene, CDR1 is SGHTA and CDR2 is FQGNSA. The CDR3 nucleotides are TGTGCCAGCAGCACTACCTCCGGGACTAGCGGGGGGGCCTACGAGCAGTACTTC. Amino acids: CASSTTSGTSGGAYEQYF.

The chain links TRBV24-1 to TRBJ2-2; a weak D match, TRBD1 (5 bases). Germline loops: CDR1 KGHDR, CDR2 SFDVKD. The CDR3 runs 14 residues. V was trimmed by 2 bases and J by 4 bases, leaving 7 bases between them. CDR3 amino acids: CATSDSTVTGELFF. CDR3 sequence (DNA): TGTGCCACCAGTGATTCGACAGTCACCGGGGAGCTGTTTTTT.

The chain links TRBV19 to TRBJ2-5, with 7 positions matching TRBD1. Germline trimming cut 3 bases from V and 2 bases from J; bases unmatched to any gene: 3. Germline CDR1 LNHDA, CDR2 SQIVND (reference sequence). CDR3 length equals 14 residues. As DNA, the CDR3 is TGTGCCAGTAGTATCGGGACAGCTCAAGAGACCCAGTACTTC. This codes for CASSIGTAQETQYF.

The genes are TRBV27 and TRBJ2-7, with no clear D. V shed 5 bases and J shed 2 bases, with 10 bases lying between them. Germline lookup yields CDR1 MNHEY and CDR2 SMNVEV (reference sequence). This CDR3 is 13 amino acids long. The CDR3 bases are TGTGCCAGCAGTCCAGATGTAACCTACGAGCAGTACTTC. This codes for CASSPDVTYEQYF.

The chain is built from TRBV9 and TRBJ1-2; TRBD1 might be the D (5 bases). The CDR3 has 16 amino acids. Germline CDR1 and CDR2: SGDLS and YYNGEE. Deletions cut 0 bases from V and 5 bases from J, with 17 bases between. The CDR3 bases are TGTGCCAGCAGCGTAGACGGCGGGACTAACCTTTATGGCTACACCTTC. Its protein product is CASSVDGGTNLYGYTF.

The CDR3 loop reads CASSSIPGRRDTQYF. CDR3 bases: TGTGCCAGCAGCTCTATCCCCGGGAGAAGAGATACGCAGTATTTT. The V call is TRBV3-1 (or the pseudogene TRBV3-2), the J call TRBJ2-3, with D tentatively TRBD2 (6 bases). Germline CDR1 reads LGHDT; CDR2 reads YNNKEL (reference sequence). This CDR3 has 15 residues. Trimming cost V 5 bases and J 5 bases, with 17 bases left between them.

The J gene is TRBJ2-7, the V gene TRBV9, with 9 nucleotides matching TRBD2. The CDR3 contains 13 residues. The junction had 5 bases not matched to a gene; V was cut back by 0 bases and J by 10 bases. CDR1 is SGDLS, CDR2 YYNGEE, per germline. The CDR3 here is CASSVGGREDQYF. CDR3 nucleotide sequence: TGTGCCAGCAGCGTAGGCGGGAGGGAAGACCAGTACTTC.

V is TRBV7-9 and J is TRBJ1-1; 8 bases map to TRBD1. Germline-derived CDR1 and CDR2 are SEHNR and FQNEAQ (reference sequence). Unmatched junction bases numbered 5, after V lost 4 bases and J lost 1 base. The CDR3 loop spans 15 amino acids. The CDR3 sequence: CASSYTTGGNTEAFF. The CDR3 nucleotides are TGTGCCAGCAGCTACACCACAGGGGGGAACACTGAAGCTTTCTTT.

The rearrangement uses TRBV11-2 and TRBJ2-7, with TRBD1 matching over 11 bases. CDR1 is SGHAT, CDR2 FQNNGV, per germline. The ends lost 5 bases at V and 3 bases at J; junction bases unmatched: 6. This CDR3 region has 15 residues. The DNA for the CDR3 is TGTGCCAGCAGCGGGCGGACAGGGGGCTTCTACGAGCAGTACTTC. It is translated as CASSGRTGGFYEQYF. Looking up the rest from reference TRBV11-2 and TRBJ2-7 gives the full variable domain: EAGVAQSPRYKIIEKRQSVAFWCNPISGHATLYWYQQILGQGPKLLIQFQNNGVVDDSQLPKDRFSAERLKGVDSTLKIQPAKLEDSAVYLCASSGRTGGFYEQYFGPGTRLTVT.

This clone was observed a few times. V is TRBV6-5 and J is TRBJ2-5; D is possibly TRBD2 (5 bases). Trimming removed 6 bases at V and 6 bases at J, with 11 bases between. This CDR3 region has 12 residues. Germline V gene sequence: CDR1 MNHEY, CDR2 SVGAGI. CDR3 nucleotide sequence: TGTGCCAGCAGCGCTAGCTGGAAGACCCAGTACTTC. This codes for CASSASWKTQYF.

The CDR3: CASSTYRGNNEKLFF. CDR3 sequence (DNA): TGTGCCAGCAGTACGTACAGGGGAAATAATGAAAAACTGTTTTTT. This rearrangement joins TRBV5-4 to TRBJ1-4; 7 nucleotides match TRBD1. J lost 4 bases, V lost 5 bases, and 8 bases had no gene match. CDR3 length: 15 residues. Germline lookup yields CDR1 SGHNT and CDR2 YYREEE (reference sequence).

Comments on this clone: The junction differs from germline at one of its ends, possibly a read error. J is TRBJ2-5 and V is TRBV6-2 or TRBV6-3; 8 nucleotides align to TRBD2. The CDR3 loop spans 13 amino acids. The germline gives CDR1 MNHEY, CDR2 SVGEGT. CDR3 in amino acids: CASSPLTSGRGDF. CDR3 DNA sequence: TGTGCCAGCAGTCCCCTAACTAGCGGTCGGGGGGACTTC.

The chain employs TRBV6-5 and TRBJ2-3; 7 bases are shared with TRBD2. The germline V gene encodes CDR1 MNHEY and CDR2 SVGAGI. CDR3 length: 13 residues. V lost 0 bases and J lost 13; bases outside the gene matches: 7. The CDR3, as DNA: TGTGCCAGCAGTTACTCGGGGGGGGGTTTGAAGTATTTT. Residues: CASSYSGGGLKYF.

This clone was observed once. This chain uses TRBV4-1 with TRBJ1-6; D call uncertain. The CDR3 is made up of 18 amino acids. The V and J ends lost 5 bases and 0 bases respectively, with 17 bases between them. Germline values: CDR1 MGHRA, CDR2 YSYEKL. CDR3: CASSSPRRESSYNSPLHF. For the CDR3, the DNA is TGCGCCAGCAGCTCGCCTAGACGGGAGAGCTCCTATAATTCACCCCTCCACTTT.